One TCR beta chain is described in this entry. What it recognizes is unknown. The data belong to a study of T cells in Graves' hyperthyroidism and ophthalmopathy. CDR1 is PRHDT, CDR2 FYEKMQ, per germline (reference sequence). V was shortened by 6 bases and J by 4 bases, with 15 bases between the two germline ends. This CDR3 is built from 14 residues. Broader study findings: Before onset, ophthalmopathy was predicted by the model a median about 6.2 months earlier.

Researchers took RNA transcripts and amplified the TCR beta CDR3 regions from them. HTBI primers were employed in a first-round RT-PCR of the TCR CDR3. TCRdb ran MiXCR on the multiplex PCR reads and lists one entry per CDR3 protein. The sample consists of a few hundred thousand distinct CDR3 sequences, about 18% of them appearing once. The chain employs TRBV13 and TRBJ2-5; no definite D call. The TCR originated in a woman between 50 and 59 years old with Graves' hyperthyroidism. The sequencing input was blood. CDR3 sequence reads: CASSFSGIPETQYF. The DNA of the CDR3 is TGTGCCAGCAGTTTTTCGGGTATCCCAGAGACCCAGTACTTC.